These 4 T cell receptor beta chains share one sample of origin, sequenced in a study of control samples from healthy donors and cancer patients. TCRdb keeps only in-frame clones here, not all; method: immunoSEQ multiplex PCR. The sample lists about 220,000 clones, around 94% occurring once. Sequenced: blood. All receptors derive from a man in his fifties in good health.

The chain carries TRBV19 and TRBJ1-1; D uncertain. Germline V gene sequence: CDR1 LNHDA, CDR2 SQIVND (reference sequence). There are 13 residues in the CDR3. Trimming removed 2 bases at V and 5 bases at J, with 9 bases between. As DNA, the CDR3 is TGTGCCAGTAGTATAATAGGACTTACTGAAGCTTTCTTT. Its translation: CASSIIGLTEAFF.

V usage is TRBV2 and J usage is TRBJ1-1; D uncertain. This CDR3 region has 12 residues. Per germline, CDR1 SNHLY and CDR2 FYNNEI. Deletions cut 4 bases from V and 4 bases from J, with 7 bases between. CDR3 sequence (DNA): TGTGCCAGCAGTGTCTCGGGCACTGAAGCTTTCTTT. Protein sequence: CASSVSGTEAFF.

This chain uses TRBV6-2 or TRBV6-3 with TRBJ2-2; D remains unclear. Looked up from germline, CDR1 is MNHEY and CDR2 is SVGEGT. This CDR3 has 17 amino acids. Trimming stripped 2 bases from V and 0 bases from J, with 13 bases between. CDR3 sequence reads: CASSYRPSTANTGELFF. CDR3 in DNA: TGTGCCAGCAGTTACCGGCCTTCGACCGCGAACACCGGGGAGCTGTTTTTT.

This clone was observed a single time. V and J are TRBV6-1 and TRBJ1-1; no clear D. Germline assignment: CDR1 MNHNS and CDR2 SASEGT. V was cut by 2 bases and J by 2 bases, with 9 bases left in between. The CDR3 contains 14 residues. The CDR3 DNA reads as TGTGCCAGCAGTGAAAGGTCCAGTAACACTGAAGCTTTCTTT. It translates to CASSERSSNTEAFF.